This T cell receptor beta chain was identified during a study of blood T cell repertoires in COVID-19. The overall study: COVID-19 samples from acute and convalescent phases originated in the United States, Italy and Spain. Sources were T cells, B-cell-depleted T cells, or PBMCs; the material itself was cDNA or gDNA.

Sequenced by immunoSEQ multiplex PCR; TCRdb stores in-frame clones only, minus some. The repertoire has roughly 220,000 clones, approximately 90% of them found once; the top ten carry about 4%. With 4 bases removed from V and 7 bases from J, the gap between germline ends came to 11 bases. The CDR3 extends over 13 amino acids. Germline V lookup: CDR1 SNHLY, CDR2 FYNNEI. Self-reported history from a screening survey and questionnaire set each donor's cohort. The chain carries TRBV2 and TRBJ2-1; maybe TRBD2 (5 bases). The clonotype originates from a woman aged 35 to 49 with acute COVID-19. Sequences were obtained from PBMCs or T cells enriched from blood (not recorded which). As DNA, the CDR3 is TGTGCCAGCAGTGGTCCTAGCAGGAATGAGCAGTTCTTC. This encodes CASSGPSRNEQFF.